This TCR beta chain was captured by sequencing in a study of CXCR3-negative and CXCR3-positive naive CD8 T cells. As regards this clonotype: Its antigen is unknown.

By phenotype, naive CD8+ T cells were CD45RO-CCR7+CD27+CD95-. Study findings and constraints: Unlike memory cells, which differed, naive CXCR3-negative and CXCR3-positive cells had similar TRBV-TRBJ usage. More hydrophobic TRB CDR3s occurred in CXCR3-positive than in CXCR3-negative naive cells.

UMI-tagged TRB cDNA libraries were built via 5' RACE. Reprocessing the 5' RACE reads, TCRdb reports a single entry for every CDR3 protein and omits DNA. This sample's clone table lists approximately 70,000 distinct CDR3 sequences. Sequenced input: naive CXCR3- CD8+ T cells from blood. The sample's subset: CD45RO-CCR7+CD27+CD95- naive CD8+ T cells lacking CXCR3 (TNR3-). This TCR came from a human donor in good health. Some clones in this sample may be carry-over from other donors' samples.

CDR3 loop: CSVGRPTGPDRNEQFF. J is TRBJ2-1 and V is TRBV29-1; TCRdb designates TRBD1, a call that cannot be tested without DNA. Germline CDR1 is SQVTM and CDR2 is ANQGSEA. The length of the CDR3 is 16 residues.